This T cell receptor beta chain stems from a study of identical twins. Study outcomes and limitations: Insertions were reduced in abundant cord blood beta clonotypes but not in memory repertoires.

TCRdb reanalysed the 5' RACE reads using MiXCR and keeps one entry per CDR3 protein. This table has more than 600,000 distinct CDR3 sequences, over 15% appearing once. As regards this clonotype: Its antigen is not known.

The germline V gene encodes CDR1 ENHRY and CDR2 SYGVKD. The CDR3 is 12 amino acids. Trimming stripped 5 bases from V and 5 bases from J, with 9 bases between. The same data also contributed to another study, on T cells expressing NK-cell markers.

Sequenced material: PBMCs. The sequence derives from a woman between 18 and 29 years old in good health. The gene calls are TRBV10-3 and TRBJ1-1; D gene uncertain. CDR3 in amino acids: CAISQVETEAFF. The CDR3 DNA follows: TGTGCCATCAGTCAGGTGGAAACTGAAGCTTTCTTT.